This TCR beta chain was obtained from a study of T cell responses to AZD1222 COVID-19 vaccine. Findings and caveats of the study: Two doses of AZD1222 preceded a rise in Spike-specific TCR breadth and depth. Baseline serology detected seropositivity in only 6 or 7 AZD1222 recipients.

Assay: immunoSEQ multiplex PCR; the TCRdb copy retains only in-frame clones and omits some. The profile shows more than 85,000 clones, around 87% of them singletons. This clone was detected once. Its antigen remains unidentified. Germline V CDR1 and CDR2: SGHTA, FQGNSA. With 2 bases removed from V and 3 bases from J, the gap between germline ends came to 5 bases. The CDR3 contains 13 residues. It was second doses at about 4 or about 12 weeks that were pooled. The sequences come from peripheral blood, collected 28 days after the second AZD1222 dose. The clonotype comes from an adult who received the AZD1222 COVID-19 vaccine. The genes are TRBV7-2 and TRBJ2-1; D possibly corresponds to TRBD2 (5 bases). CDR3 sequence (DNA): TGTGCCAGCAGCTTAACTAGCTACAATGAGCAGTTCTTC. Amino acid sequence: CASSLTSYNEQFF.